The T cell receptor (beta chain) described here comes from a study of cytomegalovirus exposure and HLA in healthy donors. Study-level points and caveats: The finding came from a later analysis; first-cohort TCR clusters tended to co-occur in the 95 to 150 validation repertoires. The study labeled fewer than 200 TCR beta chains cytomegalovirus-associated. Despite most TCR sequences being rare, some public TCRs occurred in many donors. It was reportedly the case that the classifier diagnosed cytomegalovirus status with high specificity and sensitivity.

A note on this clone: What it recognizes is unknown.

Clones were sequenced by immunoSEQ multiplex PCR, and TCRdb holds only the in-frame ones, with some missing. The data hold a few hundred thousand clones, with just over 85% observed a single time. Germline V gene data show CDR1 as MDHEN and CDR2 as SYDVKM. The CDR3 is made up of 14 amino acids. Trimming shortened V by 6 bases and J by 1 base, and 12 bases separated the two germline ends. The specimen sequenced was PBMCs. This TCR came from a woman under 30 in good health and CMV-seronegative. The chain joins TRBV28 to TRBJ2-5; the D is unclear. This CDR3 reads CASSPASAQETQYF. In nucleotides, the CDR3 is TGTGCCAGCAGCCCCGCGAGCGCCCAAGAGACCCAGTACTTC.